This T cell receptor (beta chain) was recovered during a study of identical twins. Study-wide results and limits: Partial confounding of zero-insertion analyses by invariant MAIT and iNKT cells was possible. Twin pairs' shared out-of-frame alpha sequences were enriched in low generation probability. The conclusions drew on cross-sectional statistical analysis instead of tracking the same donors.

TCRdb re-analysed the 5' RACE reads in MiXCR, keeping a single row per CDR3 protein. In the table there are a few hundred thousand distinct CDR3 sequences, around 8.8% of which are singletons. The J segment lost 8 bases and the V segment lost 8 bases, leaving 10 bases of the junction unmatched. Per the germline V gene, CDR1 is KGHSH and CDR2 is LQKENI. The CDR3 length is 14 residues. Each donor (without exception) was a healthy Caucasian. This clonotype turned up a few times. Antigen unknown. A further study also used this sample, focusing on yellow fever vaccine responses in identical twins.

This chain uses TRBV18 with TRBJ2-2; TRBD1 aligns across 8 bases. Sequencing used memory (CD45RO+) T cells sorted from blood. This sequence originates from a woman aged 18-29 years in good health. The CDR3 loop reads CASTRQGKAGELFF. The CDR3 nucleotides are TGTGCCAGCACCCGACAGGGGAAGGCGGGGGAGCTGTTTTTT.